Shown below are 5 T cell receptor beta chains from a single sample sequenced in a study of beta chain features in type 1 diabetes. Study results and limitations: Significant though moderate, a shortening of TCRB CDR3s appeared in all four CD4+ subsets of Type 1 diabetes patients.

Of the isolated RNA, all was reverse transcribed, and so the sequenced material was expressed TCRB transcripts. Sequencing used immunoSEQ multiplex PCR; TCRdb keeps in-frame clones, though not all of them. This table has tens of thousands of clones, roughly 61% appearing once. No antigen has been identified for these receptors. The sequenced sample was Tregs from blood. These receptors all come from a woman aged 25 to 39 with type 1 diabetes.

The rearrangement links TRBV4-2 to TRBJ1-4, with D possibly being TRBD1 (5 bases). Germline CDR1 and CDR2: LGHNA and YNFKEQ. Deletions cut 1 base from V and 2 bases from J, with 8 bases between. This CDR3 has 15 residues. This CDR3 is CASSQAQGTNEKLFF. CDR3 coding DNA: TGTGCCAGCAGCCAAGCCCAGGGTACTAATGAAAAACTGTTTTTT.

This chain connects TRBV27 to TRBJ1-5; D perhaps matches TRBD1 (6 bases). The CDR3 has 16 residues. Germline V lookup: CDR1 MNHEY, CDR2 SMNVEV (reference sequence). V dropped 4 bases and J dropped 6 bases, with 19 bases sitting between them. The CDR3, as DNA: TGTGCCAGCAGTTCGTACGGGACACTCTCCGGTCAGCCCCAGCATTTT. Translated, it gives CASSSYGTLSGQPQHF.

The chain uses TRBV19 and TRBJ1-5; no firm D call. This CDR3 comprises 14 residues. Looked up from germline, CDR1 is LNHDA and CDR2 is SQIVND (reference sequence). V gave up 2 bases and J gave up 0 bases, with 5 bases separating them. The DNA for the CDR3 is TGTGCCAGTAGTATACCACATAGCAATCAGCCCCAGCATTTT. Translation gives CASSIPHSNQPQHF.

V usage is TRBV13 and J usage is TRBJ2-3; 11 nucleotides match TRBD2. V dropped 5 bases and J dropped 2; count of bases not matched to a gene: 6. Germline CDR1 PRHDT, CDR2 FYEKMQ (reference sequence). This CDR3 has 16 residues. The chain's CDR3 is CASSIVAGGPTDTQYF. The CDR3 DNA is TGTGCCAGCAGCATCGTAGCGGGAGGGCCCACAGATACGCAGTATTTT.

This clone was detected a few times. The V gene is TRBV7-3, the J gene TRBJ1-1, with TRBD1 matching over 9 bases. Trimming cost V 6 bases and J 3 bases; bases outside gene matches: 2. Germline V gives CDR1 SGHTA, CDR2 FQGTGA. The CDR3 runs to 13 residues. Here the CDR3 DNA reads TGTGCCAGCAGTTGGACAGGGGACACTGAAGCTTTCTTT. Its translation: CASSWTGDTEAFF. Based on the CDR3 plus reference TRBV7-3 and TRBJ1-1, the full variable domain is GAGVSQTPSNKVTEKGKYVELRCDPISGHTALYWYRQSLGQGPEFLIYFQGTGAADDSGLPNDRFFAVRPEGSVSTLKIQRTERGDSAVYLCASSWTGDTEAFFGQGTRLTVV.